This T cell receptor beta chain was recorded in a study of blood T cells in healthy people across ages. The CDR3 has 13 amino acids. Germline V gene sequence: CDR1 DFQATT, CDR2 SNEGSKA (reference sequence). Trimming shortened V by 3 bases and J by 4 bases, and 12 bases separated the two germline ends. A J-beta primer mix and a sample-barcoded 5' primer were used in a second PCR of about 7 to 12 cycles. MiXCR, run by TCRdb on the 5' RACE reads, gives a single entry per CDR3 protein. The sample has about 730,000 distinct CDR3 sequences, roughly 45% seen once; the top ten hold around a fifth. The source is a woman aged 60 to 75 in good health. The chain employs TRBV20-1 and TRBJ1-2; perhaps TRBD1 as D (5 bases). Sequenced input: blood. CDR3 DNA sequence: TGCAGTGCTAGCACGGGGACCGGCTATGGCTACACCTTC. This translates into CSASTGTGYGYTF.